This T cell receptor beta chain comes out of a study of shared clonotypes between healthy human individuals. Subsets obtained from CD4+ cells comprised CD45RA+ naive and CD45RA-negative memory cells. The table came from immunoSEQ multiplex PCR; TCRdb's copy has only in-frame clones and leaves some out. The table shows 2 million to 2.5 million clones, with 90% to 97% occurring only once. Study results and limitations: Estimated clonotype richness was generally higher in naive than memory subsets. Clonotypes shared by all four sorted-subset donors had higher generation probabilities than non-shared clonotypes.

Remarks on this clone: Antigen unknown.

Trimming removed 5 bases from V and 6 bases from J, with 14 bases in between. Germline-derived CDR1 and CDR2 are SEHNR and FQNEAQ (reference sequence). The CDR3 loop spans 14 amino acids. Sequencing was done on a sample of naive CD4+ T cells sorted from blood. Stated subset: CD45RA+ positively selected. This receptor was identified in a man between 18 and 35 years old in good health. The V gene is TRBV7-9, the J gene TRBJ2-4; possible D gene TRBD2, 7 bases. The chain's CDR3 is CASSLGGGRNIQYF. The DNA of the CDR3 is TGTGCCAGCAGCCTCGGGGGCGGGAGAAACATTCAGTACTTC.